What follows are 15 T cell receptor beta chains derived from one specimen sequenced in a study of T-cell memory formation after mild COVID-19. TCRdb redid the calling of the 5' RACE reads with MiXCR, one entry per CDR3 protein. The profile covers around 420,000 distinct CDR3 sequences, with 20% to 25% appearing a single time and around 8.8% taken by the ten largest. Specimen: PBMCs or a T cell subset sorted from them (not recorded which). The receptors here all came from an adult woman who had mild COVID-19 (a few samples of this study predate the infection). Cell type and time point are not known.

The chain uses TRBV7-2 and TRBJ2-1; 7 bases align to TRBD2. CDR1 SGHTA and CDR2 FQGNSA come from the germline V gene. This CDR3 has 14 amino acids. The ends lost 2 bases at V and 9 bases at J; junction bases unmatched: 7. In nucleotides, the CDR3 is TGTGCCAGCAGCTTACGCGGGAGCGGCGGTGAGCAGTTCTTC. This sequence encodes CASSLRGSGGEQFF.

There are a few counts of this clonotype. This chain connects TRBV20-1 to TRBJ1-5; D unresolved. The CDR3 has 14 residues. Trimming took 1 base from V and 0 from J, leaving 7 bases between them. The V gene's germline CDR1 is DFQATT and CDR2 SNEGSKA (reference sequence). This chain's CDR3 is CSARAGSSNQPQHF. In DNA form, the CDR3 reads TGCAGTGCTAGAGCCGGGTCTAGCAATCAGCCCCAGCATTTT.

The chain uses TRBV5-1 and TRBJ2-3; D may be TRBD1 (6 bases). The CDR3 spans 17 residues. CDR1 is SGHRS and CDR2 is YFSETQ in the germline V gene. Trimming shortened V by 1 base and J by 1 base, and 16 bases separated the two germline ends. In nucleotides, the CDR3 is TGCGCCAGCAGCTTGACCCCACAGGGTGGAGGCACAGATACGCAGTATTTT. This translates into CASSLTPQGGGTDTQYF.

In DNA, the CDR3 is TGCGCCAGCAGCCCTCGAGGGGCCGGAGGACCCCAGTACTTC. Protein sequence: CASSPRGAGGPQYF. J is TRBJ2-5 and V is TRBV4-1, with D possibly being TRBD1 or TRBD2 (5 bases each). Germline assignment: CDR1 MGHRA and CDR2 YSYEKL. There are 14 residues in the CDR3. V was cut by 4 bases and J by 9 bases, with 18 bases left in between.

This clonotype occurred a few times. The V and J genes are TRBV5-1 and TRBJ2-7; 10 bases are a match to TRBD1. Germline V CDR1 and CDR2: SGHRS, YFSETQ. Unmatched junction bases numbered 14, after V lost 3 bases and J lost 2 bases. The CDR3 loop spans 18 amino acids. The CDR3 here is CASSSLTSTGTGAYEQYF. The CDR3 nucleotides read TGCGCCAGCAGCTCTCTCACCTCTACCGGGACAGGGGCCTACGAGCAGTACTTC.

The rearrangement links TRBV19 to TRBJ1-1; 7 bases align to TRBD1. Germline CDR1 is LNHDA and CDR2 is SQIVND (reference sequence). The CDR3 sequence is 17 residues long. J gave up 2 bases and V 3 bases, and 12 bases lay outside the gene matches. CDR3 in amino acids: CASSIGTDPRGNTEAFF. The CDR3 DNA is TGTGCCAGTAGTATCGGGACAGACCCAAGGGGTAACACTGAAGCTTTCTTT.

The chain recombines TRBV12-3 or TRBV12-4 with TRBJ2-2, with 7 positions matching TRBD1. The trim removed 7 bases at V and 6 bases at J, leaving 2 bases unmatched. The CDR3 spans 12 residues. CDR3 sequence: CASTQGAGELFF. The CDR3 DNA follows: TGTGCCAGCACCCAGGGGGCCGGGGAGCTGTTTTTT.

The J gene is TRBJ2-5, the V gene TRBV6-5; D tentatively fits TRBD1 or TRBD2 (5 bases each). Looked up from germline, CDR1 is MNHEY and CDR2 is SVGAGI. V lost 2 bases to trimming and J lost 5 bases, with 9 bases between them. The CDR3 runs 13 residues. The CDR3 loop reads CASSYGGPETQYF. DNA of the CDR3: TGTGCCAGCAGTTACGGGGGTCCGGAGACCCAGTACTTC.

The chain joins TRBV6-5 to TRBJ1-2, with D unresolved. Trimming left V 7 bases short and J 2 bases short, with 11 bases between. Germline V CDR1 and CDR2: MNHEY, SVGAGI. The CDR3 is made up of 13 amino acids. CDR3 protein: CASKGGWNYGYTF. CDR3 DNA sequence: TGTGCCAGCAAGGGTGGCTGGAACTATGGCTACACCTTC.

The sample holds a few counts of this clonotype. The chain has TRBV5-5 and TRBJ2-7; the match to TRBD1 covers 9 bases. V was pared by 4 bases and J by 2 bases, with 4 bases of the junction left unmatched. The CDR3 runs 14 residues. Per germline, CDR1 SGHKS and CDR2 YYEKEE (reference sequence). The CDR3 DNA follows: TGTGCCAGCAGCAAGGGGACAGGGACCTACGAGCAGTACTTC. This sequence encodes CASSKGTGTYEQYF.

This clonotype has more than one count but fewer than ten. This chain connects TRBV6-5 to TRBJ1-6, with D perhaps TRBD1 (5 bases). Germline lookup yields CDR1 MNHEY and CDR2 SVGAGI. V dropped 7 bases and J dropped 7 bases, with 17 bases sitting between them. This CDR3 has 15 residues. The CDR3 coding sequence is TGTGCCAGCACTTCCATCGGGGGAGAAAATTCACCCCTCCACTTT. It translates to CASTSIGGENSPLHF.

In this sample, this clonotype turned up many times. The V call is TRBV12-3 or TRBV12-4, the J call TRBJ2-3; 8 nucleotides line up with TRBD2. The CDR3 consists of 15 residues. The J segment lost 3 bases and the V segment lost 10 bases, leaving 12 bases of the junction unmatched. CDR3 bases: TGTGCCACCCTAGCGGGTCTCTACGAGACAGATACGCAGTATTTT. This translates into CATLAGLYETDTQYF.

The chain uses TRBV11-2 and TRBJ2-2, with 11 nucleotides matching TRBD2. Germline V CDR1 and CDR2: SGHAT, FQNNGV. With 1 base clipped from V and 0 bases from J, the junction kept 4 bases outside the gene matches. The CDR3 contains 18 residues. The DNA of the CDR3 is TGTGCCAGCAGCTTAGGGATAGCGGGGGGGACGAACACCGGGGAGCTGTTTTTT. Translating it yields CASSLGIAGGTNTGELFF.

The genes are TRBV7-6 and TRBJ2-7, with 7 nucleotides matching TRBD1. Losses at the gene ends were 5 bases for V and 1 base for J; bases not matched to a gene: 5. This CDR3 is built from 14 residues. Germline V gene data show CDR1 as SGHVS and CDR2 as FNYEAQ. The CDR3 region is CASSPRQGSYEQYF. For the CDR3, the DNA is TGTGCCAGCAGCCCCCGACAGGGTTCCTACGAGCAGTACTTC.

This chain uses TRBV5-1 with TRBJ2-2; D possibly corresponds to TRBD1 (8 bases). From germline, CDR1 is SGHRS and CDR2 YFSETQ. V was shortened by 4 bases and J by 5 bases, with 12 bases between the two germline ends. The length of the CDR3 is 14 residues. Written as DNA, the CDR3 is TGCGCCAGCAGCGACAGGGGAGGGACCGGGGAGCTGTTTTTT. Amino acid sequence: CASSDRGGTGELFF.